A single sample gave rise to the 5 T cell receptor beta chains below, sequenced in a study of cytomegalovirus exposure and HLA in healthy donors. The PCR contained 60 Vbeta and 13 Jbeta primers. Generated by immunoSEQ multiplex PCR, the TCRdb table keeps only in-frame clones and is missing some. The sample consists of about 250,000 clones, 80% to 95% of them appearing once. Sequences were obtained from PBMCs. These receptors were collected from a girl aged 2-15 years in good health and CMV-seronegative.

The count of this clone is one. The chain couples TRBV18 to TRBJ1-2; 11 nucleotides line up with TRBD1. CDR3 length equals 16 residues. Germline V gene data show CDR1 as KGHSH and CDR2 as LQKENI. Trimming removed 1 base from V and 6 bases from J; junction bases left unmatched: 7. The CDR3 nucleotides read TGTGCCAGCTCACCACTAGGACAGGGGGCTTCCGATGGCTACACCTTC. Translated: CASSPLGQGASDGYTF.

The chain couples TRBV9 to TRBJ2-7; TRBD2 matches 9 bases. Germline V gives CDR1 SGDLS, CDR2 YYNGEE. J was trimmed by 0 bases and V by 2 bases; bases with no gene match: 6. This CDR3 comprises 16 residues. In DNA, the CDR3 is TGTGCCAGCAGCGTTGCCCTTAGCGGGAGCTCCTACGAGCAGTACTTC. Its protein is CASSVALSGSSYEQYF.

Here the CDR3 reads CASSNMGQGVETQYF. The CDR3 DNA sequence: TGTGCCAGCAGCAACATGGGGCAGGGGGTGGAGACCCAGTACTTC. The J gene is TRBJ2-5, the V gene TRBV27; 7 bases are shared with TRBD1. Losses at the gene ends were 6 bases for V and 5 bases for J; bases not matched to a gene: 12. Germline V gene sequence: CDR1 MNHEY, CDR2 SMNVEV (reference sequence). The CDR3 is made up of 15 amino acids.

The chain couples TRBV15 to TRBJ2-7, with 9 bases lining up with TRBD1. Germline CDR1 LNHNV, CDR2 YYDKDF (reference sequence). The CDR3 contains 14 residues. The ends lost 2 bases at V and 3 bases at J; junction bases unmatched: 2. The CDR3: CATSRSTGGYEQYF. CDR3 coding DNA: TGTGCCACCAGCAGATCGACAGGGGGCTACGAGCAGTACTTC.

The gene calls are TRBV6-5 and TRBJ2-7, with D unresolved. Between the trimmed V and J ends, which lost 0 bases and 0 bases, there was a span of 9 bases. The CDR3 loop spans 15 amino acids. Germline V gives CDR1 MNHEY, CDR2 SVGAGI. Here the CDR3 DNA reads TGTGCCAGCAGTTACTCGACAACGCCCTCCTACGAGCAGTACTTC. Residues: CASSYSTTPSYEQYF.